These 24 T cell receptor beta chains originate from one sample sequenced in a study of OX40 agonist ivuxolimab in advanced cancers. Library preparation used the immunoSEQ multiplex PCR assay. Sourced from immuneACCESS, this table was stored by TCRdb with only in-frame sequences that have V and J called. A share of the clones is absent; for the studies checked, an unresolved V gene accounts for under half, and the remainder has no known explanation. This sample has about 72,000 clones in its table, and approximately 84% of those were observed once. The ten largest clones add up to approximately 5% of the sample. The sample consisted of CD4+ or CD8+ T cells sorted from blood, taken in a trial of the OX40 agonist ivuxolimab. The receptors come from an adult with an advanced solid tumor such as melanoma, head and neck, liver or kidney cancer.

The chain joins TRBV29-1 to TRBJ2-7; D is uncertain. This CDR3 has 12 amino acids. From germline, CDR1 is SQVTM and CDR2 ANQGSEA. Trimming pared 8 bases from V and 0 bases from J, leaving 11 bases between. CDR3 loop: CSYRRSSYEQYF. The CDR3 DNA is TGCAGCTACAGACGGAGCTCCTACGAGCAGTACTTC.

This chain connects TRBV5-1 to TRBJ2-3; perhaps TRBD2 as D (6 bases). Germline V gene data show CDR1 as SGHRS and CDR2 as YFSETQ. V was trimmed by 2 bases and J by 4 bases, leaving 11 bases between them. The CDR3 sequence is 14 residues long. The CDR3 region is CASSFTGASDTQYF. In DNA, the CDR3 is TGCGCCAGCAGCTTTACGGGAGCATCAGATACGCAGTATTTT.

V is TRBV18 and J is TRBJ2-2; D gene uncertain. V shed 2 bases and J shed 5 bases, with 0 bases lying between them. Germline CDR1 reads KGHSH; CDR2 reads LQKENI. The CDR3 length is 11 residues. The CDR3 reads CASSPTGELFF. The DNA of the CDR3 is TGTGCCAGCTCACCAACCGGGGAGCTGTTTTTT.

The chain combines TRBV28 with TRBJ1-2; D is unclear. The CDR3 is 13 amino acids. Trimming removed 3 bases at V and 4 bases at J, with 9 bases between. Germline V gene data show CDR1 as MDHEN and CDR2 as SYDVKM. CDR3 sequence: CASSFGLLYGYTF. The CDR3 DNA reads as TGTGCCAGCAGTTTTGGTCTCCTCTATGGCTACACCTTC.

The rearrangement links TRBV2 to TRBJ2-1, with TRBD1 matching over 10 bases. With V trimmed by 6 bases and J by 8 bases, 7 bases remained unmatched. Germline lookup yields CDR1 SNHLY and CDR2 FYNNEI. This CDR3 region has 14 residues. The CDR3: CASRRTGGIDEQFF. DNA of the CDR3: TGTGCCAGCAGGAGGACAGGGGGTATAGATGAGCAGTTCTTC. The entire variable domain, with the rest obtained from reference TRBV2 and TRBJ2-1, is as follows: EPEVTQTPSHQVTQMGQEVILRCVPISNHLYFYWYRQILGQKVEFLVSFYNNEISEKSEIFDDQFSVERPDGSNFTLKIRSTKLEDSAMYFCASRRTGGIDEQFFGPGTRLTVL.

The chain is built from TRBV19 and TRBJ2-1; 8 bases align to TRBD2. This CDR3 is 14 amino acids long. Germline CDR1 LNHDA, CDR2 SQIVND (reference sequence). Trimming removed 5 bases from V and 15 bases from J; junction bases left unmatched: 15. For the CDR3, the DNA is TGTGCCAGTAGTCCCGGGGGGACGGGAGGGTTCCCGTTCTTC. The encoded protein is CASSPGGTGGFPFF.

V gene TRBV7-9 combines with J gene TRBJ2-5; D is perhaps TRBD2 (5 bases). The V end lost 8 bases, the J end lost 5 bases, and 12 bases lay between the germline ends. The CDR3 is 12 residues long. CDR1 is SEHNR and CDR2 is FQNEAQ in the germline V gene (reference sequence). For the CDR3, the DNA is TGTGCCAGCGGGAGACAACAGGAGACCCAGTACTTC. Protein product: CASGRQQETQYF. Drawing the rest from reference TRBV7-9 and TRBJ2-5, the complete variable domain is DTGVSQNPRHKITKRGQNVTFRCDPISEHNRLYWYRQTLGQGPEFLTYFQNEAQLEKSRLLSDRFSAERPKGSFSTLEIQRTEQGDSAMYLCASGRQQETQYFGPGTRLLVL.

V gene TRBV19 combines with J gene TRBJ1-1, with D possibly being TRBD1 (6 bases). The CDR3 is made up of 15 amino acids. From germline, CDR1 is LNHDA and CDR2 SQIVND (reference sequence). Trimming cost V 3 bases and J 4 bases, with 15 bases left between them. The CDR3 nucleotides are TGTGCCAGTAGTATCAGCAGGGGCGGGGGCACTGAAGCTTTCTTT. It is translated as CASSISRGGGTEAFF.

The genes are TRBV5-5 and TRBJ2-7, with TRBD2 identical over 12 bases. Germline V gene data show CDR1 as SGHKS and CDR2 as YYEKEE (reference sequence). CDR3 length: 16 amino acids. V trimming: 0 bases; J trimming: 3 bases; junction bases outside the gene matches: 4. The CDR3 reads CASSLDPSGRVYEQYF. The CDR3 DNA follows: TGTGCCAGCAGCTTGGATCCTAGCGGGAGGGTCTACGAGCAGTACTTC.

V usage is TRBV18 and J usage is TRBJ1-5; D unresolved. The ends were cut back, 2 bases at V and 5 bases at J, with 7 bases in the middle. This CDR3 comprises 13 residues. The V gene's germline CDR1 is KGHSH and CDR2 LQKENI. This CDR3 is CASSPGRDQPQHF. In DNA form, the CDR3 reads TGTGCCAGCTCACCAGGACGGGATCAGCCCCAGCATTTT.

This clone was found once. The V and J genes are TRBV19 and TRBJ2-1; perhaps TRBD1 as D (6 bases). The CDR3 extends over 13 amino acids. Deletions cut 3 bases from V and 6 bases from J, with 9 bases between. In germline, CDR1 is LNHDA, CDR2 SQIVND (reference sequence). In DNA form, the CDR3 reads TGTGCCAGTAGTATGTGGGGGCCCAATGAGCAGTTCTTC. This encodes CASSMWGPNEQFF.

The chain uses TRBV5-1 and TRBJ2-3; D is ambiguous. Germline lookup yields CDR1 SGHRS and CDR2 YFSETQ. The CDR3 has 14 amino acids. With 4 bases removed from V and 6 bases from J, the gap between germline ends came to 15 bases. CDR3 coding DNA: TGCGCCAGCAGCCCCAATAGCCCGCAGGATACGCAGTATTTT. It yields the protein CASSPNSPQDTQYF.

This chain connects TRBV25-1 to TRBJ2-1; 7 bases match TRBD2. After removal of 3 bases from V and 2 bases from J, the junction contained 7 bases not matched to a gene. This CDR3 has 16 residues. The germline V gene has CDR1 MGHDK and CDR2 SYGVNS. CDR3 DNA: TGTGCCAGCAGTGATGTAGTCGGACTAGCCTACAATGAGCAGTTCTTC. Protein sequence: CASSDVVGLAYNEQFF.

This clone has only one observation. The chain has TRBV5-4 and TRBJ2-1, with TRBD2 identical over 9 bases. The CDR3 spans 16 residues. V shed 0 bases and J 7 bases; nucleotides not matched to a gene: 8. Germline V gene lookup returns CDR1 SGHNT and CDR2 YYREEE (reference sequence). The CDR3 DNA sequence: TGTGCCAGCAGCTTGGATCTAGCGGGATTCCCTAATGAGCAGTTCTTC. Amino acids: CASSLDLAGFPNEQFF.

The rearrangement links TRBV11-2 to TRBJ2-3; maybe TRBD2 (6 bases). Looked up from germline, CDR1 is SGHAT and CDR2 is FQNNGV. The CDR3 is made up of 16 amino acids. The V gene lost 6 bases and the J gene lost 4 bases, with 20 bases spanning the gap. CDR3 sequence (DNA): TGTGCCAGCAGAGGTCTGGCGGGAATGGTGGCAGATACGCAGTATTTT. This gives the protein CASRGLAGMVADTQYF.

The chain has TRBV9 and TRBJ1-4, with D perhaps matching TRBD1 (5 bases). Trimming removed 4 bases at V and 0 bases at J, with 10 bases between. The CDR3 contains 15 residues. The germline CDR1 and CDR2 sequences are SGDLS and YYNGEE. DNA for the CDR3: TGTGCCAGCAGCCCGCGGACAACAACTAATGAAAAACTGTTTTTT. Translation: CASSPRTTTNEKLFF.

The chain has TRBV9 and TRBJ2-1; TRBD2 aligns across 9 bases. The CDR3 covers 16 residues. Germline assignment: CDR1 SGDLS and CDR2 YYNGEE. V shed 0 bases, J shed 2 bases, and the junction held 3 bases outside the gene matches. The CDR3 is CASSVAGGRAYNEQFF. The CDR3 bases are TGTGCCAGCAGCGTAGCTGGCGGGAGGGCCTACAATGAGCAGTTCTTC. Combining the CDR3 with reference TRBV9 and TRBJ2-1 gives the whole variable domain DSGVTQTPKHLITATGQRVTLRCSPRSGDLSVYWYQQSLDQGLQFLIQYYNGEERAKGNILERFSAQQFPDLHSELNLSSLELGDSALYFCASSVAGGRAYNEQFFGPGTRLTVL.

CDR3 DNA sequence: TGTGCCAGCAGCTCCGGGACTAGCGGGAGGTTCAATGAGCAGTTCTTC. Its translation is CASSSGTSGRFNEQFF. The V call is TRBV7-9, the J call TRBJ2-1; 15 nucleotides match TRBD2. CDR3 size: 16 residues. In germline, CDR1 is SEHNR, CDR2 FQNEAQ (reference sequence). Losses at the gene ends were 4 bases for V and 6 bases for J; bases not matched to a gene: 4.

CDR3 in DNA: TGTGCCAGCAGTGAAGGACGTCGCGGCACAGATACGCAGTATTTT. This sequence encodes CASSEGRRGTDTQYF. The rearrangement links TRBV6-1 to TRBJ2-3; D not resolved. Germline CDR1 MNHNS, CDR2 SASEGT. CDR3 length: 15 amino acids. Trimming pared 1 base from V and 1 base from J, leaving 9 bases between.

Only one count was recorded for this clone. This chain joins TRBV18 and TRBJ2-7; D is unresolved. CDR1 is KGHSH, CDR2 LQKENI, per germline. The CDR3 is 12 amino acids. Trimming stripped 3 bases from V and 4 bases from J, with 7 bases between. This CDR3 reads CASSPGSYEQYF. CDR3 nucleotide sequence: TGTGCCAGCTCACCGGGCAGTTACGAGCAGTACTTC. The whole variable domain, filled in from reference TRBV18 and TRBJ2-7, reads NAGVMQNPRHLVRRRGQEARLRCSPMKGHSHVYWYRQLPEEGLKFMVYLQKENIIDESGMPKERFSAEFPKEGPSILRIQQVVRGDSAAYFCASSPGSYEQYFGPGTRLTVT.

V usage is TRBV30 and J usage is TRBJ2-1, with 10 bases fitting TRBD2. J gave up 7 bases and V 2 bases, and 5 bases lay outside the gene matches. The CDR3 sequence is 14 residues long. CDR1 is GTSNPN, CDR2 SVGIG, per germline (reference sequence). This CDR3 is CAWSLGLAVNEQFF. The CDR3 DNA is TGTGCCTGGAGTCTAGGACTAGCGGTTAATGAGCAGTTCTTC. The complete variable domain, with remaining parts taken from reference TRBV30 and TRBJ2-1, reads SQTIHQWPATLVQPVGSPLSLECTVEGTSNPNLYWYRQAAGRGLQLLFYSVGIGQISSEVPQNLSASRPQDRQFILSSKKLLLSDSGFYLCAWSLGLAVNEQFFGPGTRLTVL.

V gene TRBV6-4 combines with J gene TRBJ2-3, with TRBD1 matching over 9 bases. V shed 3 bases, J shed 5 bases, and the junction held 3 bases outside the gene matches. CDR1 is MRHNA, CDR2 SNTAGT, per germline. This CDR3 has 14 amino acids. The CDR3 reads CASSETGGGDTQYF. CDR3 DNA: TGTGCCAGCAGTGAGACAGGGGGTGGAGATACGCAGTATTTT.

This clone was recorded a few times. This rearrangement joins TRBV7-8 to TRBJ2-6; no firm D call. Trimming removed 1 base from V and 0 bases from J, with 10 bases in between. This CDR3 is 17 amino acids long. Per the germline V gene, CDR1 is SGHVS and CDR2 is FQNEAQ. The DNA for the CDR3 is TGTGCCAGCAGCTTAGGGGCGGCCAACTCTGGGGCCAACGTCCTGACTTTC. This translates into CASSLGAANSGANVLTF. Variable domain in full (rest from reference TRBV7-8 and TRBJ2-6): GAGVSQSPRYKVAKRGQDVALRCDPISGHVSLFWYQQALGQGPEFLTYFQNEAQLDKSGLPSDRFFAERPEGSVSTLKIQRTQQEDSAVYLCASSLGAANSGANVLTFGAGSRLTVL.

V usage is TRBV30 and J usage is TRBJ2-5; 7 bases are shared with TRBD1. This CDR3 has 12 amino acids. Trimming cost V 7 bases and J 1 base; bases outside gene matches: 3. Germline CDR1 GTSNPN, CDR2 SVGIG (reference sequence). CDR3 coding DNA: TGTGCCTTTGACAGGGCCCAAGAGACCCAGTACTTC. This sequence encodes CAFDRAQETQYF.